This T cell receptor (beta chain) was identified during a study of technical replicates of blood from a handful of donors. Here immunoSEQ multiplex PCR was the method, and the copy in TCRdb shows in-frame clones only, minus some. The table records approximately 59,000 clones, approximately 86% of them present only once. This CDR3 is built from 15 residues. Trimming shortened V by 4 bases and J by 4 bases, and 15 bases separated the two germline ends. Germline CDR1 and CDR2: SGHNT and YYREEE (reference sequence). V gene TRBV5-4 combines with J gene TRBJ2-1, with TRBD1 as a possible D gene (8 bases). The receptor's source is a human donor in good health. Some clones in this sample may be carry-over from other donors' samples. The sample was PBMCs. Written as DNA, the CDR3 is TGTGCCAGCAGCAGCGGGACAGGTCCGTACAATGAGCAGTTCTTC. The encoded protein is CASSSGTGPYNEQFF. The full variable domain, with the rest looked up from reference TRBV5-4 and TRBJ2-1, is ETGVTQSPTHLIKTRGQQVTLRCSSQSGHNTVSWYQQALGQGPQFIFQYYREEENGRGNFPPRFSGLQFPNYSSELNVNALELDDSALYLCASSSGTGPYNEQFFGPGTRLTVL.